These T cell receptor beta chains were read from a single sample in a study of blood T cell repertoires in COVID-19. Data came from immunoSEQ multiplex PCR; TCRdb stores just in-frame clones and leaves some out. The top ten clones hold approximately 2.5% of a sample with 65,000 to 90,000 clones, roughly 80% of them seen once. Sequenced input: peripheral blood. These receptors came from a man in his 70s with COVID-19, enrolled during active disease. Both conserved end residues are part of each CDR3. Clone size is given for some rows only: seen once, a few or many times, or a class if the clone is expanded.

clone_size cdr3_length v_call cdr3_aa
few 11 TRBV12-3/TRBV12-4 CASSGAVEAFF
- 13 TRBV29-1 CSGTGTNSYEQYF
- 12 TRBV10-3 CAISGSHQPQHF
- 14 TRBV19 CASRRDQGAREAFF
- 15 TRBV10-2 CASSPTSGEYNEQFF
few 15 TRBV30 CAWSAGQGFGSPLHF
- 14 TRBV15 CATGTSGRAGEQYF
- 14 TRBV5-5 CASNWDRGRYEQYF
few 16 TRBV4-3 CASSRIQGGAGNTIYF
- 18 TRBV5-1 CASSHPLRREVVQETQYF
- 16 TRBV28 CASSLWLWGEQAKLFF
- 15 TRBV27 CASSLSPLEIYDYTF
- 14 TRBV4-3 CASSPGLAGRKQYF
- 13 TRBV12-3/TRBV12-4 CASSLAAGEVQFF
- 14 TRBV7-2 CASSSDRWNTEAFF
- 17 TRBV7-9 CASSSYRDRGIHNEQFF
few 13 TRBV9 CASSPGGGYEQYF
- 16 TRBV28 CASSAALGSGPDTQYF
- 15 TRBV9 CASSESGRAPDEQFF
- 16 TRBV21-1 CASSNVLIGQGYEQYF
- 16 TRBV18 CASSPPETGGTGELFF
- 11 TRBV20-1 CSGWLDYGYTF
- 15 TRBV7-8 CASSLVGGTGSGYTF
once 16 TRBV18 CASSRAGTGIYNEQFF
- 17 TRBV4-3 CASSQDSLAGGYNEQFF
- 18 TRBV6-6 CASSPRTSGRYSYNEQFF
once 16 TRBV7-2 CASSLQGLFGNQPQHF
- 15 TRBV5-1 CASCQSGVAGNTIYF
- 12 TRBV19 CASRTDRGEQFF